Below, 26 T cell receptor beta chains from the same sample are listed, as sequenced in a study of blood T cell repertoires in COVID-19. Method: immunoSEQ multiplex PCR; TCRdb's copy keeps in-frame clones and lacks some. The sample lists approximately 200,000 clones; around 89% were seen once. Sequencing was performed on PBMCs or T cells enriched from blood (not recorded which). The source is a woman under 30 in a cohort exposed to, infected with or recovered from COVID-19 (not recorded which).

This clone occurred once. This chain connects TRBV2 to TRBJ2-5; 7 positions match TRBD1. Germline V gene sequence: CDR1 SNHLY, CDR2 FYNNEI. The trim removed 6 bases at V and 2 bases at J, leaving 6 bases unmatched. The CDR3 has 14 amino acids. The CDR3 loop reads CASSDRTGQETQYF. The CDR3 region has the DNA TGTGCCAGCAGCGACCGGACAGGACAAGAGACCCAGTACTTC. Complete variable domain (other parts from reference TRBV2 and TRBJ2-5): EPEVTQTPSHQVTQMGQEVILRCVPISNHLYFYWYRQILGQKVEFLVSFYNNEISEKSEIFDDQFSVERPDGSNFTLKIRSTKLEDSAMYFCASSDRTGQETQYFGPGTRLLVL.

The CDR3, as DNA: TGTGCCAGCAGCTCAGGACAGGGCTCCTACGAGCAGTACTTC. It yields the protein CASSSGQGSYEQYF. V is TRBV5-4 and J is TRBJ2-7; 8 bases are shared with TRBD1. This CDR3 is 14 amino acids long. Germline V lookup: CDR1 SGHNT, CDR2 YYREEE (reference sequence). With V trimmed by 3 bases and J by 0 bases, 2 bases remained unmatched.

This chain uses TRBV19 with TRBJ2-3; D is ambiguous. In germline, CDR1 is LNHDA, CDR2 SQIVND (reference sequence). The V and J ends lost 1 base and 0 bases respectively, with 8 bases between them. This CDR3 has 15 amino acids. The CDR3 DNA reads as TGTGCCAGTAGTATAGGAGGCAGTAGCACAGATACGCAGTATTTT. It yields the protein CASSIGGSSTDTQYF.

V is TRBV7-8 and J is TRBJ1-2, with D uncertain. The CDR3 covers 17 residues. Germline assignment: CDR1 SGHVS and CDR2 FQNEAQ. The V end was cut by 3 bases, the J end by 6 bases, with 23 bases between. The CDR3 coding sequence is TGTGCCAGCAGCTTGCAATTAGCACTGGTGCGGGTGGATGGCTACACCTTC. The encoded protein is CASSLQLALVRVDGYTF.

This chain uses TRBV10-3 with TRBJ2-5, with 8 bases matching TRBD2. Germline values: CDR1 ENHRY, CDR2 SYGVKD. V dropped 9 bases and J dropped 4; count of bases not matched to a gene: 7. This CDR3 has 13 residues. The CDR3 coding sequence is TGTGCCATTAAGACAGCGGGAGTAGAGACCCAGTACTTC. This encodes CAIKTAGVETQYF.

The chain is built from TRBV7-8 and TRBJ1-1, with D maybe TRBD1 (5 bases). Trimming took 1 base from V and 4 from J, leaving 13 bases between them. CDR3 length: 15 residues. Per the germline V gene, CDR1 is SGHVS and CDR2 is FQNEAQ. The CDR3 loop reads CASSLVRERITEAFF. Here the CDR3 DNA reads TGTGCCAGCAGCTTAGTCAGGGAAAGGATCACTGAAGCTTTCTTT.

This chain links TRBV19 with TRBJ2-2, with D perhaps matching TRBD1 (5 bases). V was shortened by 3 bases and J by 0 bases, with 14 bases between the two germline ends. The germline V gene encodes CDR1 LNHDA and CDR2 SQIVND (reference sequence). The CDR3 is 17 residues long. CDR3: CASSINGPGPNTGELFF. Here the CDR3 DNA reads TGTGCCAGTAGTATTAATGGGCCAGGGCCGAACACCGGGGAGCTGTTTTTT. Complete variable domain (other parts from reference TRBV19 and TRBJ2-2): DGGITQSPKYLFRKEGQNVTLSCEQNLNHDAMYWYRQDPGQGLRLIYYSQIVNDFQKGDIAEGYSVSREKKESFPLTVTSAQKNPTAFYLCASSINGPGPNTGELFFGEGSRLTVL.

The chain couples TRBV4-1 to TRBJ2-1, with 11 bases aligning to TRBD1. The CDR3 runs to 19 residues. J gave up 7 bases and V 3 bases, and 17 bases lay outside the gene matches. CDR1 is MGHRA and CDR2 is YSYEKL in the germline V gene. CDR3 protein: CASSHSDPGQGEKWNEQFF. CDR3 DNA sequence: TGCGCCAGCAGCCATTCGGATCCGGGACAGGGGGAAAAGTGGAATGAGCAGTTCTTC.

CDR3 sequence: CASSLGGQGNTIYF. The CDR3 region has the DNA TGCGCCAGCAGCTTGGGGGGACAGGGAAACACCATATATTTT. The chain has TRBV5-1 and TRBJ1-3; 7 bases map to TRBD1. The germline CDR1 and CDR2 sequences are SGHRS and YFSETQ. The CDR3 runs 14 residues. J gave up 4 bases and V 0 bases, and 1 base lay outside the gene matches.

The chain has TRBV11-3 and TRBJ1-6, with D perhaps TRBD1 (6 bases). This CDR3 has 16 amino acids. Trimming pared 5 bases from V and 0 bases from J, leaving 11 bases between. The V gene's germline CDR1 is SGHNT and CDR2 YENEEA. The CDR3 nucleotides read TGTGCCAGCAGCCTCAGGACAGTCTCCTATAATTCACCCCTCCACTTT. It is translated as CASSLRTVSYNSPLHF.

The rearrangement joins TRBV13 to TRBJ1-3, with D possibly being TRBD1 (6 bases). Germline loops: CDR1 PRHDT, CDR2 FYEKMQ (reference sequence). The ends were cut back, 6 bases at V and 2 bases at J, with 11 bases in the middle. The CDR3 covers 14 residues. The CDR3 sequence: CASSSGAAGNTIYF. CDR3 bases: TGTGCCAGCAGTTCAGGGGCTGCTGGAAACACCATATATTTT.

This clone was detected a few times. The gene calls are TRBV27 and TRBJ2-2; 8 positions agree with TRBD1. Germline V gene data show CDR1 as MNHEY and CDR2 as SMNVEV (reference sequence). The CDR3 has 13 residues. V trimming: 6 bases; J trimming: 9 bases; junction bases outside the gene matches: 6. The CDR3 spells CASRPTGGRELFF. CDR3 DNA: TGTGCCAGCAGGCCTACAGGGGGAAGGGAGCTGTTTTTT.

The rearrangement uses TRBV19 and TRBJ1-2; weak D call: TRBD1 (5 bases). This CDR3 spans 16 amino acids. With 1 base removed from V and 4 bases from J, the gap between germline ends came to 16 bases. Germline lookup yields CDR1 LNHDA and CDR2 SQIVND (reference sequence). The CDR3 protein is CASSIVGLGAGYGYTF. CDR3 DNA: TGTGCCAGTAGTATAGTAGGGCTTGGGGCCGGCTATGGCTACACCTTC.

V is TRBV11-2 and J is TRBJ2-3; the match to TRBD2 covers 14 bases. V shed 5 bases and J 1 base; nucleotides not matched to a gene: 5. Germline loops: CDR1 SGHAT, CDR2 FQNNGV. The length of the CDR3 is 17 residues. The CDR3 DNA is TGTGCCAGCAGCCGGGGACTAGCGGGAGAGCGCACAGATACGCAGTATTTT. This gives the protein CASSRGLAGERTDTQYF. Drawing the rest from reference TRBV11-2 and TRBJ2-3, the complete variable domain is EAGVAQSPRYKIIEKRQSVAFWCNPISGHATLYWYQQILGQGPKLLIQFQNNGVVDDSQLPKDRFSAERLKGVDSTLKIQPAKLEDSAVYLCASSRGLAGERTDTQYFGPGTRLTVL.

The rearrangement uses TRBV5-1 and TRBJ1-1, with D possibly being TRBD1 (5 bases). CDR3 length: 14 residues. The V end lost 0 bases, the J end lost 3 bases, and 9 bases lay between the germline ends. CDR1 and CDR2 from the germline V gene are SGHRS and YFSETQ. For the CDR3, the DNA is TGCGCCAGCAGCTTGGGTTGGGGGGACACTGAAGCTTTCTTT. Translating it yields CASSLGWGDTEAFF.

This clone was recorded only once. V gene TRBV6-5 combines with J gene TRBJ2-7; D is undetermined. CDR1 is MNHEY and CDR2 is SVGAGI in the germline V gene. With 8 bases removed from V and 0 bases from J, the gap between germline ends came to 11 bases. The CDR3 runs 13 residues. The CDR3 loop reads CASGLTPSYEQYF. CDR3 nucleotide sequence: TGTGCCAGCGGCTTGACACCCTCCTACGAGCAGTACTTC.

The chain employs TRBV6-2 or TRBV6-3 and TRBJ1-5; D gene unclear. From germline, CDR1 is MNHEY and CDR2 SVGEGT. V was shortened by 0 bases and J by 4 bases, with 4 bases between the two germline ends. The CDR3 is 13 residues long. The CDR3 nucleotides read TGTGCCAGCAGTTACTCCGAGAATCAGCCCCAGCATTTT. This codes for CASSYSENQPQHF.

The chain is built from TRBV27 and TRBJ2-7; possibly TRBD1 for D (5 bases). Germline loops: CDR1 MNHEY, CDR2 SMNVEV (reference sequence). The CDR3 consists of 17 residues. Trimming took 4 bases from V and 2 from J, leaving 21 bases between them. The CDR3 reads CASSSDTAGHATYEQYF. The CDR3 region has the DNA TGTGCCAGCAGTTCGGACACGGCCGGCCACGCCACCTACGAGCAGTACTTC.

The chain carries TRBV6-5 and TRBJ2-4; 8 nucleotides agree with TRBD2. This CDR3 contains 16 residues. Germline CDR1 reads MNHEY; CDR2 reads SVGAGI. After removal of 3 bases from V and 0 bases from J, the junction contained 4 bases not matched to a gene. The DNA for the CDR3 is TGTGCCAGCAGTTATGGCCTAGCGGGAGCCAAAAACATTCAGTACTTC. Its protein product is CASSYGLAGAKNIQYF.

The chain joins TRBV27 to TRBJ2-3, with 10 positions matching TRBD2. V was pared by 5 bases and J by 3 bases, with 5 bases of the junction left unmatched. Looked up from germline, CDR1 is MNHEY and CDR2 is SMNVEV (reference sequence). The CDR3 spans 15 residues. This chain's CDR3 is CASSRSSGRTDTQYF. DNA of the CDR3: TGTGCCAGCAGTCGGTCTAGCGGGAGAACAGATACGCAGTATTTT.

This sequence joins TRBV3-1 (or the pseudogene TRBV3-2) and TRBJ1-4; the match to TRBD1 covers 7 bases. V lost 4 bases, J lost 0 bases, and 2 bases stayed unmatched. This CDR3 has 15 amino acids. In germline, CDR1 is LGHDT, CDR2 YNNKEL (reference sequence). The CDR3 DNA is TGTGCCAGCAGCCGAGGGACAGCAACTAATGAAAAACTGTTTTTT. This gives the protein CASSRGTATNEKLFF.

Points on this clone: Since a much larger clone is just one base distant, this may be a read error. The chain uses TRBV11-3 and TRBJ2-3; 9 nucleotides line up with TRBD2. Germline V gene data show CDR1 as SGHNT and CDR2 as YENEEA. The CDR3 runs to 15 residues. The DNA for the CDR3 is TGTGCCAGCAACTTAGGCGGGGGGGCCACAGATACGCAGTATTTT. Protein: CASNLGGGATDTQYF.

The CDR3 loop reads CASRGRIDEQFF. The CDR3 DNA reads TGTGCCAGCAGGGGGCGCATCGATGAGCAGTTCTTC. The chain uses TRBV12-3 or TRBV12-4 and TRBJ2-1; TRBD1 might be the D (5 bases). Trimming left V 6 bases short and J 8 bases short, with 11 bases between. This CDR3 spans 12 amino acids.

CDR3: CASSFLNTEAFF. Written as DNA, the CDR3 is TGTGCCAGCAGTTTTCTCAACACTGAAGCTTTCTTT. The genes are TRBV6-2 or TRBV6-3 and TRBJ1-1; D not certain. From germline, CDR1 is MNHEY and CDR2 SVGEGT. The CDR3 runs 12 residues. V dropped 4 bases and J dropped 2 bases, with 5 bases sitting between them.

The J gene is TRBJ2-1, the V gene TRBV2; the D gene is possibly TRBD1 (6 bases). This CDR3 is 12 amino acids long. The germline V gene has CDR1 SNHLY and CDR2 FYNNEI. The V and J ends lost 8 bases and 4 bases respectively, with 9 bases between them. The CDR3 protein is CASRTEYNEQFF. The DNA of the CDR3 is TGTGCCAGCCGGACAGAGTACAATGAGCAGTTCTTC.

The chain employs TRBV10-3 and TRBJ2-2, with D possibly being TRBD2 (7 bases). The ends were cut back, 3 bases at V and 0 bases at J, with 17 bases in the middle. The CDR3 has 18 residues. The germline gives CDR1 ENHRY, CDR2 SYGVKD. The CDR3 sequence: CAISDPAGGGPNTGELFF. The CDR3 coding sequence is TGTGCCATCAGTGACCCCGCGGGCGGGGGCCCGAACACCGGGGAGCTGTTTTTT.